The source of this TCR beta chain is a study of response to subunit inactivated influenza vaccine. Germline V gene lookup returns CDR1 SSHAT and CDR2 FNYEAQ (reference sequence). This CDR3 region has 14 residues. With respect to this clonotype: Its antigen remains unknown. One end of the junction fails to match germline, which may point to a read error.

One entry per CDR3 protein results from TCRdb running MiXCR on the RT-PCR reads. Found here are approximately 500,000 distinct CDR3 sequences, approximately 13% of them singletons; the top ten hold under 15%. Study results and caveats: That few new T cells are recruited by each seasonal influenza vaccination was the authors' suggestion.

This TCR was recovered from a man between 45 and 60 years old who received an inactivated influenza vaccine. The chain links TRBV7-7 to TRBJ2-7; 8 bases fit TRBD1. This specimen consisted of PBMCs from blood, obtained 40 to 50 days after vaccination. The CDR3 DNA is TGTGCTAGCAGCTCTGGGACAGGCCGTCAAGAGCAGTACTTC. It is translated as CASSSGTGRQEQYF.